The T cell receptor beta chain described here comes from a study of cytomegalovirus exposure and HLA in healthy donors. There are a few counts of this clone. Its antigen is undetermined. The CDR3 contains 11 residues. V was pared by 7 bases and J by 1 base, with 4 bases between. Germline V gene lookup returns CDR1 LNHDA and CDR2 SQIVND (reference sequence). Overall study findings and caveats: Diagnosis of cytomegalovirus status made by the classifier reportedly showed high specificity and sensitivity.

Here immunoSEQ multiplex PCR was the method, and the copy in TCRdb shows in-frame clones only, minus some. Among about 120,000 clones listed, about 83% were seen once. The donors were part of the roughly 130-subject validation cohort, which stood apart from the 666-subject first cohort. The J gene is TRBJ1-2, the V gene TRBV19; D not certain. This clonotype was obtained from a woman aged 25 to 39 in good health and CMV-seronegative. Material: PBMCs. This chain's CDR3 is CASTDNYGYTF. CDR3 nucleotides: TGTGCCAGTACAGATAACTATGGCTACACCTTC.